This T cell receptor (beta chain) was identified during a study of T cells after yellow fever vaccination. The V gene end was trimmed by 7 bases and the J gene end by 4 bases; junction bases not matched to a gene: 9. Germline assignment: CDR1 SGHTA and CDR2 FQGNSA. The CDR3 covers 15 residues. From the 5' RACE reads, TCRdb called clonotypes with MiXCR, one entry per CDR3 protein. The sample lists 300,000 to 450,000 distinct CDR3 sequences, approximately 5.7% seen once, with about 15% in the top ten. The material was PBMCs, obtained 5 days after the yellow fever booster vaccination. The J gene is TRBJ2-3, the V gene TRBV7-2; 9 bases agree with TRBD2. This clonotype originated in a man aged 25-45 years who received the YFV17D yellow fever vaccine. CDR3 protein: CASTHSAGGADTQYF. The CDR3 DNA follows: TGTGCCAGCACCCACTCCGCGGGAGGGGCAGATACGCAGTATTTT.